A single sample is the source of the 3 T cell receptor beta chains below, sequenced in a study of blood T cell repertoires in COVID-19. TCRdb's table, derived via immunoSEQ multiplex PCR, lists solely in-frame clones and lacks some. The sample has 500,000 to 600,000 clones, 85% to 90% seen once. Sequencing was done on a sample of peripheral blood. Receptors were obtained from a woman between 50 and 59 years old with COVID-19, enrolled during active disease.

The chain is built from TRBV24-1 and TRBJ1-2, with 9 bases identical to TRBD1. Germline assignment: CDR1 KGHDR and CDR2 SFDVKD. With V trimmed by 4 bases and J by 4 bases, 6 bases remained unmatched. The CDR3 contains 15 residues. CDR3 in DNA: TGTGCCACCAGTGACGGGACAGGGCGCGCCTATGGCTACACCTTC. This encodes CATSDGTGRAYGYTF.

The CDR3 sequence is CASSVSGLPTDTQYF. As DNA, the CDR3 is TGCGCCAGCAGTGTATCGGGACTACCTACAGATACGCAGTATTTT. This chain joins TRBV10-1 and TRBJ2-3, with 7 bases that match TRBD2. The CDR3 length is 15 residues. CDR1 WNHNN and CDR2 SYGVQD come from the germline V gene (reference sequence). With 4 bases clipped from V and 3 bases from J, the junction kept 7 bases outside the gene matches.

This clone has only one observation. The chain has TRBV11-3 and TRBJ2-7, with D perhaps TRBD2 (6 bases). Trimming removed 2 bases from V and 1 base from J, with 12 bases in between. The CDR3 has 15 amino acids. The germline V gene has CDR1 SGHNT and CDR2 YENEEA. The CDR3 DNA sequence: TGTGCCAGCAGCTTATCGGCGGGGACGTCCTACGAGCAGTACTTC. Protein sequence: CASSLSAGTSYEQYF.